This TCR beta chain comes out of a study of Tregs in tolerant kidney transplant recipients. Regarding the study as a whole: Few patients were studied, so findings need validation in larger groups.

TCRdb's copy holds only in-frame clones and misses some; the assay was immunoSEQ multiplex PCR. The sample gives around 75,000 clones, about 89% of which show up once; about 0.36% is in the top ten. Concerning this clone itself: Its antigen is currently unknown.

Thawed PBMCs were FACS-sorted into unstimulated CD4+CD25+CD127- regulatory T cells, CD4+CD25- non-regulatory cells, CD4 and CD8 cells. V shed 4 bases, J shed 7 bases, and the junction held 9 bases outside the gene matches. Germline V gives CDR1 SGHTA, CDR2 FQGNSA. The CDR3 is made up of 15 amino acids. The sequenced sample was CD4+ T cells from blood, obtained before the transplant. The chain carries TRBV7-2 and TRBJ1-4; 7 bases agree with TRBD1. The receptor's source is a human donor who received a combined kidney and bone marrow transplant. CDR3 nucleotide sequence: TGTGCCAGCAGCTATCAAAAGGGGGCGGGTGAAAAACTGTTTTTT. It translates to CASSYQKGAGEKLFF.